The 18 T cell receptor beta chains listed next were all sequenced from one sample in a study of CD8 T cells in Susac syndrome. Reverse transcription of 0.5 to 1 ug RNA was performed with random hexamers. MiXCR, applied by TCRdb to the immunoSEQ multiplex PCR reads, yields one record per CDR3 protein. Among about 130,000 distinct CDR3 sequences listed, approximately 95% were seen once. Sequencing used CD8+ T cells from PBMCs. Every receptor here comes from a human donor with Susac syndrome.

The V call is TRBV9, the J call TRBJ2-2; D gene uncertain. The length of the CDR3 is 14 residues. Trimming left V 0 bases short and J 2 bases short, with 5 bases between. CDR1 is SGDLS and CDR2 is YYNGEE in the germline V gene. The CDR3 loop reads CASSVGRNTGELFF. CDR3 in DNA: TGTGCCAGCAGCGTAGGTAGAAACACCGGGGAGCTGTTTTTT.

The chain couples TRBV7-3 to TRBJ1-4; 10 bases are shared with TRBD1. Unmatched junction bases numbered 4, after V lost 5 bases and J lost 10 bases. Germline V lookup: CDR1 SGHTA, CDR2 FQGTGA. This CDR3 has 13 amino acids. The CDR3 DNA follows: TGTGCCAGCAGCGAGACAGGGGGCGGAAAACTGTTTTTT. This encodes CASSETGGGKLFF.

The chain combines TRBV9 with TRBJ2-5, with D perhaps TRBD2 (5 bases). The ends were cut back, 0 bases at V and 5 bases at J, with 14 bases in the middle. Germline loops: CDR1 SGDLS, CDR2 YYNGEE. The CDR3 runs to 15 residues. For the CDR3, the DNA is TGTGCCAGCAGCGTAGCCTTTTCTTCGGGGGAGACCCAGTACTTC. It specifies CASSVAFSSGETQYF. Using reference TRBV9 and TRBJ2-5 for the parts outside the CDR3, the full variable domain is DSGVTQTPKHLITATGQRVTLRCSPRSGDLSVYWYQQSLDQGLQFLIQYYNGEERAKGNILERFSAQQFPDLHSELNLSSLELGDSALYFCASSVAFSSGETQYFGPGTRLLVL.

CDR3 bases: TGTGCCAGCAGTTTAGGGACAGGGGAGACCCAGTACTTC. It yields the protein CASSLGTGETQYF. The J gene is TRBJ2-5, the V gene TRBV12-3 or TRBV12-4, with TRBD1 matching 8 bases. The CDR3 is 13 residues long. Trimming cost V 1 base and J 5 bases; bases outside gene matches: 0.

The rearrangement uses TRBV9 and TRBJ1-3, with D hard to call. Between the trimmed V and J ends, which lost 0 bases and 7 bases, there was a span of 8 bases. CDR1 SGDLS and CDR2 YYNGEE come from the germline V gene. The CDR3 runs 13 residues. CDR3 DNA sequence: TGTGCCAGCAGCGTAGCCAACCGGAACACCATATATTTT. Residues: CASSVANRNTIYF.

The V call is TRBV6-5, the J call TRBJ2-3, with 9 nucleotides matching TRBD2. The CDR3 runs to 15 residues. The junction had 2 bases not matched to a gene; V was cut back by 2 bases and J by 2 bases. Germline V CDR1 and CDR2: MNHEY, SVGAGI. CDR3 in DNA: TGTGCCAGCAGTTACCCTAGCGGGAACACAGATACGCAGTATTTT. Its protein product is CASSYPSGNTDTQYF.

There are a few counts of this clonotype. CDR3 sequence reads: CASSSVSNIQYF. CDR3 sequence (DNA): TGTGCCAGCAGCTCAGTTTCAAACATTCAGTACTTC. The chain joins TRBV7-3 to TRBJ2-4, with D unclear. Germline V CDR1 and CDR2: SGHTA, FQGTGA. The CDR3 covers 12 residues. The V end lost 4 bases, the J end lost 6 bases, and 7 bases lay between the germline ends.

V is TRBV9 and J is TRBJ2-6; the D call may be TRBD1 or TRBD2 (5 bases each). The CDR3 consists of 16 residues. The ends were cut back, 3 bases at V and 4 bases at J, with 14 bases in the middle. The germline V gene has CDR1 SGDLS and CDR2 YYNGEE. The DNA for the CDR3 is TGTGCCAGCAGCGCCCTGAGGGGTCCCGGGGCCAACGTCCTGACTTTC. This translates into CASSALRGPGANVLTF. Full variable domain (remainder filled in from reference TRBV9 and TRBJ2-6): DSGVTQTPKHLITATGQRVTLRCSPRSGDLSVYWYQQSLDQGLQFLIQYYNGEERAKGNILERFSAQQFPDLHSELNLSSLELGDSALYFCASSALRGPGANVLTFGAGSRLTVL.

The DNA of the CDR3 is TGTGCCAGCAGTGAGGCACAGGGGATGGAGACCCAGTACTTC. It codes for CASSEAQGMETQYF. This chain uses TRBV9 with TRBJ2-5, with 7 bases lining up with TRBD1. Germline assignment: CDR1 SGDLS and CDR2 YYNGEE. The trim removed 5 bases at V and 5 bases at J, leaving 9 bases unmatched. The CDR3 covers 14 residues.

The chain uses TRBV9 and TRBJ2-7; weak D call: TRBD2 (5 bases). Germline V gene sequence: CDR1 SGDLS, CDR2 YYNGEE. The CDR3 has 16 amino acids. Trimming removed 3 bases from V and 0 bases from J, with 16 bases in between. The CDR3 region has the DNA TGTGCCAGCAGCGCATCACGGAGCGGTAACTCCTACGAGCAGTACTTC. It specifies CASSASRSGNSYEQYF.

The rearrangement joins TRBV7-8 to TRBJ2-1; the match to TRBD2 covers 7 bases. Losses at the gene ends were 2 bases for V and 2 bases for J; bases not matched to a gene: 3. CDR3 length equals 15 residues. The germline V gene encodes CDR1 SGHVS and CDR2 FQNEAQ. The CDR3 region has the DNA TGTGCCAGCAGCTTAATGGCGGGGGCCTACAATGAGCAGTTCTTC. This translates into CASSLMAGAYNEQFF.

The chain links TRBV5-6 to TRBJ2-5, with 9 bases matching TRBD2. The CDR3 has 14 residues. The ends lost 0 bases at V and 5 bases at J; junction bases unmatched: 2. Per the germline V gene, CDR1 is SGHDT and CDR2 is YYEEEE. CDR3 in DNA: TGTGCCAGCAGCTTGGTGGGACTAGCCGAGACCCAGTACTTC. Translation gives CASSLVGLAETQYF.

This chain uses TRBV7-9 with TRBJ1-1; D call uncertain. The CDR3 contains 15 residues. Trimming cost V 1 base and J 1 base, with 10 bases left between them. Germline V lookup: CDR1 SEHNR, CDR2 FQNEAQ (reference sequence). CDR3 region: CASSLVGRSNTEAFF. The CDR3 coding sequence is TGTGCCAGCAGCTTAGTAGGTCGCTCGAACACTGAAGCTTTCTTT.

The chain joins TRBV25-1 to TRBJ1-4; D is undetermined. CDR1 MGHDK and CDR2 SYGVNS come from the germline V gene. This CDR3 has 13 amino acids. V was clipped by 7 bases and J by 5 bases, with 11 bases between them. For the CDR3, the DNA is TGTGCCAGCATATCTGGGGTCAATGAAAAACTGTTTTTT. Translated, it gives CASISGVNEKLFF.

The chain carries TRBV20-1 and TRBJ2-1, with a tentative D call TRBD1 (6 bases). V lost 0 bases to trimming and J lost 10 bases, with 13 bases between them. CDR3 length equals 13 residues. Germline loops: CDR1 DFQATT, CDR2 SNEGSKA (reference sequence). In DNA, the CDR3 is TGCAGTGCTAGAGATGGTCTCAGGGGCGAGCAGTTCTTC. Protein product: CSARDGLRGEQFF.

The chain combines TRBV29-1 with TRBJ1-2, with D perhaps matching TRBD1 (5 bases). Germline CDR1 and CDR2: SQVTM and ANQGSEA. The germline V and J ends were trimmed by 5 bases and 4 bases, with 14 bases remaining between them. The CDR3 runs to 13 residues. In DNA, the CDR3 is TGCAGCGTTAGCCGCGACAGCCCCTATGGCTACACCTTC. It codes for CSVSRDSPYGYTF. The full variable domain, rest sourced from reference TRBV29-1 and TRBJ1-2, is SAVISQKPSRDICQRGTSLTIQCQVDSQVTMMFWYRQQPGQSLTLIATANQGSEATYESGFVIDKFPISRPNLTFSTLTVSNMSPEDSSIYLCSVSRDSPYGYTFGSGTRLTVV.

This chain links TRBV7-9 with TRBJ1-4, with D possibly being TRBD1 (5 bases). Between the trimmed V and J ends, which lost 2 bases and 8 bases, there was a span of 9 bases. Germline CDR1 SEHNR, CDR2 FQNEAQ (reference sequence). CDR3 length: 13 residues. CDR3 amino acids: CASSLPGSEKLFF. Written as DNA, the CDR3 is TGTGCCAGCAGCTTACCAGGGAGCGAAAAACTGTTTTTT. Supplemented by reference TRBV7-9 and TRBJ1-4, the full variable domain reads DTGVSQNPRHKITKRGQNVTFRCDPISEHNRLYWYRQTLGQGPEFLTYFQNEAQLEKSRLLSDRFSAERPKGSFSTLEIQRTEQGDSAMYLCASSLPGSEKLFFGSGTQLSVL.

V usage is TRBV5-1 and J usage is TRBJ2-2, with unresolved D. Germline CDR1 SGHRS, CDR2 YFSETQ. Trimming removed 2 bases from V and 0 bases from J, with 5 bases in between. The CDR3 runs 14 residues. This CDR3 is CASSFFPNTGELFF. CDR3 nucleotides: TGCGCCAGCAGCTTTTTCCCGAACACCGGGGAGCTGTTTTTT.